This T cell receptor beta chain was identified during a study of siplizumab effects on memory and regulatory T cells. Overall study findings and caveats: There were only a minor fraction of alloreactive clones that mapped to unstimulated subsets. With siplizumab, mappable alloreactive CD4+ clones averaged roughly 64% Treg-derived, versus 25% to 30% in controls.

With respect to this clone: Its antigen is undetermined.

Some 100,000 TCR templates were measured in each sample. Assay: immunoSEQ multiplex PCR; the TCRdb copy retains only in-frame clones and omits some. The sample records over 60,000 clones, around 90% being singletons. Germline CDR1 is SEHNR and CDR2 is FQNEAQ (reference sequence). This CDR3 has 14 amino acids. V dropped 3 bases and J dropped 2 bases, with 11 bases sitting between them. This receptor was taken from a human donor in good health. The chain uses TRBV7-9 and TRBJ2-7; D assignment may be TRBD1 or TRBD2 (5 bases each). Sequencing was done on a sample of CD8+ T cells sorted from blood. The CDR3 DNA reads as TGTGCCAGCAGCTTTTCCGGGACGGCCTACGAGCAGTACTTC. Translated: CASSFSGTAYEQYF. Together with reference TRBV7-9 and TRBJ2-7, the CDR3 gives the full variable domain: DTGVSQNPRHKITKRGQNVTFRCDPISEHNRLYWYRQTLGQGPEFLTYFQNEAQLEKSRLLSDRFSAERPKGSFSTLEIQRTEQGDSAMYLCASSFSGTAYEQYFGPGTRLTVT.